Listed below are T cell receptor beta chains from one sample, sequenced in a study of T cell responses to AZD1222 COVID-19 vaccine. Clones were read by immunoSEQ multiplex PCR, and TCRdb kept only the in-frame ones, dropping some. The data contain some 130,000 clones, around 90% of them singletons. The material was peripheral blood, obtained 28 days after the second AZD1222 dose. The receptor source for this set is an adult who received the AZD1222 COVID-19 vaccine. Each CDR3 is given with its conserved first and last residue. The order of the fields is D gene, clone size, J gene, V gene, CDR3 protein, CDR3 DNA. D genes are given only for firm matches. Rows give clone size only sometimes, using once, few, many, or a class for an expanded clone.

D gene: NA
clone size: NA
J gene: TRBJ2-5
V gene: TRBV2
CDR3 protein: CASSPGTVQETQYF
CDR3 DNA: TGTGCCAGCAGCCCAGGGACGGTACAGGAGACCCAGTACTTC

D gene: NA
clone size: NA
J gene: TRBJ2-7
V gene: TRBV6-2/TRBV6-3
CDR3 protein: CASSYLPSYEQYF
CDR3 DNA: TGTGCCAGCAGTTACCTACCTTCCTACGAGCAGTACTTC

D gene: TRBD1
clone size: NA
J gene: TRBJ1-1
V gene: TRBV3-1/TRBV3-2
CDR3 protein: CASSRHPTGMGTEAFF
CDR3 DNA: TGTGCCAGCAGCCGCCATCCGACAGGGATGGGCACTGAAGCTTTCTTT

D gene: NA
clone size: NA
J gene: TRBJ2-1
V gene: TRBV13
CDR3 protein: CASSGGRGYNEQFF
CDR3 DNA: TGTGCCAGCAGCGGGGGAAGGGGCTACAATGAGCAGTTCTTC

D gene: NA
clone size: once
J gene: TRBJ1-4
V gene: TRBV5-6
CDR3 protein: CASSVQGSANEKLFF
CDR3 DNA: TGTGCCAGCAGCGTCCAGGGTTCTGCTAATGAAAAACTGTTTTTT

D gene: NA
clone size: NA
J gene: TRBJ2-3
V gene: TRBV3-1/TRBV3-2
CDR3 protein: CASSQEGQSTDTQYF
CDR3 DNA: TGTGCCAGCAGCCAAGAGGGGCAGAGCACAGATACGCAGTATTTT

D gene: NA
clone size: NA
J gene: TRBJ1-2
V gene: TRBV27
CDR3 protein: CASSSGYGYTF
CDR3 DNA: TGTGCCAGCAGTTCCGGATATGGCTACACCTTC

D gene: NA
clone size: once
J gene: TRBJ2-3
V gene: TRBV10-2
CDR3 protein: CASSESKGGDTQYF
CDR3 DNA: TGCGCCAGCAGCGAGTCAAAGGGGGGAGATACGCAGTATTTT

D gene: TRBD1
clone size: few
J gene: TRBJ2-5
V gene: TRBV11-3
CDR3 protein: CASSFGQGEETQYF
CDR3 DNA: TGTGCCAGCAGCTTTGGGCAGGGGGAAGAGACCCAGTACTTC

D gene: TRBD1
clone size: NA
J gene: TRBJ2-5
V gene: TRBV10-3
CDR3 protein: CAISERQGEETQYF
CDR3 DNA: TGTGCCATCAGTGAGAGACAGGGAGAAGAGACCCAGTACTTC

D gene: TRBD1
clone size: once
J gene: TRBJ2-3
V gene: TRBV27
CDR3 protein: CASSPWTGQNTDTQYF
CDR3 DNA: TGTGCCAGCAGTCCCTGGACAGGGCAGAACACAGATACGCAGTATTTT

D gene: NA
clone size: NA
J gene: TRBJ2-2
V gene: TRBV6-2/TRBV6-3
CDR3 protein: CASSYQDTGELFF
CDR3 DNA: TGTGCCAGCAGTTACCAGGACACCGGGGAGCTGTTTTTT

D gene: NA
clone size: NA
J gene: TRBJ1-1
V gene: TRBV6-6
CDR3 protein: CASSYPTEVNTEAFF
CDR3 DNA: TGTGCCAGCAGTTACCCTACAGAGGTGAACACTGAAGCTTTCTTT

D gene: NA
clone size: NA
J gene: TRBJ2-5
V gene: TRBV4-1
CDR3 protein: CASSPVNRAQETQYF
CDR3 DNA: TGCGCCAGCAGTCCCGTGAACAGGGCGCAAGAGACCCAGTACTTC

D gene: NA
clone size: NA
J gene: TRBJ1-1
V gene: TRBV9
CDR3 protein: CASSVEQGNTEAFF
CDR3 DNA: TGTGCCAGCAGCGTAGAGCAGGGAAACACTGAAGCTTTCTTT

D gene: TRBD1
clone size: few
J gene: TRBJ1-1
V gene: TRBV28
CDR3 protein: CASRGTGWNTEAFF
CDR3 DNA: TGTGCCAGCAGGGGGACAGGTTGGAACACTGAAGCTTTCTTT

D gene: NA
clone size: NA
J gene: TRBJ1-3
V gene: TRBV6-5
CDR3 protein: CASRLDTSSGNTIYF
CDR3 DNA: TGTGCCAGCAGGTTAGACACGAGCTCTGGAAACACCATATATTTT

D gene: NA
clone size: NA
J gene: TRBJ1-4
V gene: TRBV10-3
CDR3 protein: CATTGDPNEKLFF
CDR3 DNA: TGTGCCACAACAGGCGACCCCAATGAAAAACTGTTTTTT